Presented here are 30 T cell receptor beta chains from one specimen sequenced in a study of shared clonotypes between healthy human individuals. The naive CD8 fraction comprised CD45RO-negative cells positively selected for CCR7 and excluded terminally differentiated effector memory CD45RA+ cells. This table comes from immunoSEQ multiplex PCR, and its TCRdb copy is limited to in-frame clones, with some not included. The table has millions of clones, approximately 94% seen once. The sample was naive CD8+ T cells sorted from blood. These receptors were taken from a man aged 18 to 35 in good health.

The J gene is TRBJ1-1, the V gene TRBV19; unclear D gene. Looked up from germline, CDR1 is LNHDA and CDR2 is SQIVND (reference sequence). V lost 5 bases to trimming and J lost 4 bases, with 11 bases between them. The CDR3 length is 13 residues. CDR3 in DNA: TGTGCCAGTAGTCCCCCGGGGATCACTGAAGCTTTCTTT. Amino acid sequence: CASSPPGITEAFF.

Only one count was recorded for this clone. This chain uses TRBV13 with TRBJ2-7; tentatively, D is TRBD2 (6 bases). Germline values: CDR1 PRHDT, CDR2 FYEKMQ (reference sequence). V dropped 4 bases and J dropped 2 bases, with 12 bases sitting between them. This CDR3 is built from 14 residues. The CDR3 is CASSSTAGTYEQYF. The DNA of the CDR3 is TGTGCCAGCAGCTCGACTGCGGGAACCTACGAGCAGTACTTC. The full variable domain, with the rest looked up from reference TRBV13 and TRBJ2-7, is AAGVIQSPRHLIKEKRETATLKCYPIPRHDTVYWYQQGPGQDPQFLISFYEKMQSDKGSIPDRFSAQQFSDYHSELNMSSLELGDSALYFCASSSTAGTYEQYFGPGTRLTVT.

The chain has TRBV25-1 and TRBJ2-5; no definite D call. The ends were cut back, 0 bases at V and 5 bases at J, with 7 bases in the middle. CDR1 and CDR2 from the germline V gene are MGHDK and SYGVNS. CDR3 length equals 13 residues. The CDR3 DNA reads as TGTGCCAGCAGTGAATACGGTTGGGAGACCCAGTACTTC. Translation: CASSEYGWETQYF.

The chain is built from TRBV28 and TRBJ1-1; the D is unclear. Germline CDR1 reads MDHEN; CDR2 reads SYDVKM. There are 13 residues in the CDR3. V lost 3 bases and J 8 bases, leaving 13 bases between the germline ends. Written as DNA, the CDR3 is TGTGCCAGCAGTTTTAGTAGGCTTAGGGAAGCTTTCTTT. This translates into CASSFSRLREAFF.

This clone has just one count. The genes are TRBV2 and TRBJ1-4; D gene ambiguous. Germline V lookup: CDR1 SNHLY, CDR2 FYNNEI. Trimming took 1 base from V and 1 from J, leaving 7 bases between them. The CDR3 covers 15 residues. The CDR3 nucleotides read TGTGCCAGCAGTGAAGGGCAGATAACTAATGAAAAACTGTTTTTT. This translates into CASSEGQITNEKLFF.

This chain links TRBV13 with TRBJ2-6; D is undetermined. There are 12 residues in the CDR3. V dropped 3 bases and J dropped 10 bases, with 7 bases sitting between them. Per germline, CDR1 PRHDT and CDR2 FYEKMQ (reference sequence). The CDR3 spells CASSLGANVLTF. Here the CDR3 DNA reads TGTGCCAGCAGCTTGGGCGCGAACGTCCTGACTTTC.

The genes are TRBV7-9 and TRBJ2-7; a possible D gene is TRBD1 (7 bases). CDR1 is SEHNR, CDR2 FQNEAQ, per germline (reference sequence). The CDR3 is made up of 15 amino acids. V dropped 3 bases and J dropped 3 bases, with 15 bases sitting between them. CDR3 in DNA: TGTGCCAGCAGCTTTAGTCAGGGGGGTTTCTACGAGCAGTACTTC. Translating it yields CASSFSQGGFYEQYF.

This clone was counted a single time. The rearrangement links TRBV13 to TRBJ2-7; D unclear. Trimming pared 5 bases from V and 4 bases from J, leaving 6 bases between. CDR1 and CDR2 from the germline V gene are PRHDT and FYEKMQ (reference sequence). This CDR3 spans 11 amino acids. The CDR3 nucleotides read TGTGCCAGCAGCCATCAATACGAGCAGTACTTC. This codes for CASSHQYEQYF.

This clone was seen a single time. Other nucleotide sequences from this sample produce the same CDR3. The rearrangement links TRBV11-2 to TRBJ2-7, with TRBD2 matching 7 bases. Trimming removed 5 bases from V and 4 bases from J; junction bases left unmatched: 5. CDR3 length equals 13 residues. Germline-derived CDR1 and CDR2 are SGHAT and FQNNGV. CDR3 residues: CASSLGGGYEQYF. The CDR3 region has the DNA TGTGCCAGCAGCCTCGGCGGGGGATACGAGCAGTACTTC.

CDR3 region: CASSGTGTGYGYTF. CDR3 DNA sequence: TGTGCCAGCAGTGGCACCGGGACAGGGTATGGCTACACCTTC. V is TRBV6-1 and J is TRBJ1-2, with 9 nucleotides matching TRBD1. This CDR3 region has 14 residues. V lost 4 bases, J lost 5 bases, and 5 bases stayed unmatched. Germline V CDR1 and CDR2: MNHNS, SASEGT.

J is TRBJ2-5 and V is TRBV15, with 7 bases lining up with TRBD2. CDR1 and CDR2 (germline): LNHNV, YYDKDF (reference sequence). The CDR3 sequence is 18 residues long. Unmatched junction bases numbered 13, after V lost 3 bases and J lost 0 bases. DNA for the CDR3: TGTGCCACCAGCAGCCCCGATGCTGCGGGGGATTACCAAGAGACCCAGTACTTC. It specifies CATSSPDAAGDYQETQYF.

J is TRBJ2-7 and V is TRBV4-3; the D is unclear. This CDR3 is 15 amino acids long. With 4 bases removed from V and 1 base from J, the gap between germline ends came to 14 bases. Per germline, CDR1 LGHNA and CDR2 YSLEER. The CDR3 DNA sequence: TGCGCCAGCAGCCCGAGGCCAGTTTTATCCTACGAGCAGTACTTC. This encodes CASSPRPVLSYEQYF.

V gene TRBV5-1 combines with J gene TRBJ1-1; D unclear. V gave up 3 bases and J gave up 2 bases, with 14 bases separating them. CDR3 length: 15 amino acids. The germline V gene has CDR1 SGHRS and CDR2 YFSETQ. This CDR3 is CASSSSRELNTEAFF. As DNA, the CDR3 is TGCGCCAGCAGCTCGTCGCGGGAGCTAAACACTGAAGCTTTCTTT.

V usage is TRBV4-1 and J usage is TRBJ1-2; D might be TRBD1 (6 bases). The CDR3 loop spans 17 amino acids. Germline-derived CDR1 and CDR2 are MGHRA and YSYEKL. Trimming stripped 1 base from V and 4 bases from J, with 19 bases between. The CDR3 region has the DNA TGCGCCAGCAGCCAAGTCTCCGAAGGCAGGGGTTCCTATGGCTACACCTTC. It codes for CASSQVSEGRGSYGYTF.

V and J are TRBV27 and TRBJ1-1, with D possibly being TRBD1 (6 bases). Looked up from germline, CDR1 is MNHEY and CDR2 is SMNVEV (reference sequence). There are 15 residues in the CDR3. V gave up 5 bases and J gave up 2 bases, with 15 bases separating them. CDR3 nucleotide sequence: TGTGCCAGCAGTGTCCGGGACACCAGAAACACTGAAGCTTTCTTT. Protein: CASSVRDTRNTEAFF.

The rearrangement links TRBV7-9 to TRBJ2-7; 10 bases match TRBD1. The CDR3 totals 17 residues. Germline V CDR1 and CDR2: SEHNR, FQNEAQ (reference sequence). J gave up 1 base and V 6 bases, and 12 bases lay outside the gene matches. CDR3 sequence (DNA): TGTGCCAGCAGTATCACCGGGACAGGGGCACCATCCTACGAGCAGTACTTC. Its translation is CASSITGTGAPSYEQYF.

The chain recombines TRBV5-1 with TRBJ2-7, with 7 bases identical to TRBD2. After removal of 4 bases from V and 0 bases from J, the junction contained 13 bases not matched to a gene. Germline loops: CDR1 SGHRS, CDR2 YFSETQ. The CDR3 has 17 amino acids. The CDR3 sequence is CASSPGGLGKSSYEQYF. CDR3 nucleotides: TGCGCCAGCAGCCCGGGGGGACTGGGCAAAAGCTCCTACGAGCAGTACTTC.

The genes are TRBV6-1 and TRBJ1-2; weak D call: TRBD1 (5 bases). The CDR3 covers 16 residues. Germline CDR1 is MNHNS and CDR2 is SASEGT. The ends were cut back, 3 bases at V and 8 bases at J, with 22 bases in the middle. The CDR3: CASSDRLTAPTEGYTF. DNA of the CDR3: TGTGCCAGCAGTGACCGCCTGACAGCGCCTACGGAGGGCTACACCTTC.

J is TRBJ1-2 and V is TRBV5-6, with 8 positions matching TRBD1. Looked up from germline, CDR1 is SGHDT and CDR2 is YYEEEE. The CDR3 extends over 17 amino acids. V shed 0 bases and J 4 bases; nucleotides not matched to a gene: 11. The CDR3, as DNA: TGTGCCAGCAGCTTGGAGCCCGGGACAGGTATTCTCTATGGCTACACCTTC. Encoded protein: CASSLEPGTGILYGYTF.

The count of this clone is one. This rearrangement joins TRBV10-3 to TRBJ2-7; either TRBD1 or TRBD2 may supply D (6 bases each). This CDR3 region has 14 residues. Trimming left V 6 bases short and J 0 bases short, with 12 bases between. CDR1 and CDR2 from the germline V gene are ENHRY and SYGVKD. The CDR3 DNA reads as TGTGCCATCAGGGAGGGGGGCCTCTCCTACGAGCAGTACTTC. Its protein product is CAIREGGLSYEQYF.

The chain uses TRBV28 and TRBJ2-3; either TRBD1 or TRBD2 may supply D (6 bases each). V gave up 1 base and J gave up 6 bases, with 11 bases separating them. This CDR3 has 14 amino acids. CDR1 is MDHEN and CDR2 is SYDVKM in the germline V gene. As DNA, the CDR3 is TGTGCCAGCAGTTTATACCGGGGGCGGGATACGCAGTATTTT. It specifies CASSLYRGRDTQYF.

The chain employs TRBV7-9 and TRBJ1-1; D gene unclear. Trimming stripped 6 bases from V and 4 bases from J, with 12 bases between. The CDR3 is 13 residues long. Per germline, CDR1 SEHNR and CDR2 FQNEAQ (reference sequence). CDR3 in amino acids: CASSSTLSTEAFF. CDR3 nucleotide sequence: TGTGCCAGCAGTTCCACTTTAAGCACTGAAGCTTTCTTT.

About this clone: Other DNA sequences from this sample encode an identical CDR3 as well. The V gene is TRBV27, the J gene TRBJ2-7; D not certain. V was clipped by 6 bases and J by 1 base, with 13 bases between them. CDR1 is MNHEY and CDR2 is SMNVEV in the germline V gene (reference sequence). The CDR3 totals 14 residues. The CDR3 nucleotides read TGTGCCAGCAGCCCTTTTGCAGGTTCCTACGAGCAGTACTTC. Translation gives CASSPFAGSYEQYF.

The chain carries TRBV9 and TRBJ2-1; perhaps TRBD2 as D (6 bases). Germline V lookup: CDR1 SGDLS, CDR2 YYNGEE. The CDR3 extends over 17 amino acids. Trimming cost V 0 bases and J 2 bases, with 15 bases left between them. The CDR3: CASSVGLGIAAYNEQFF. CDR3 sequence (DNA): TGTGCCAGCAGCGTAGGGTTGGGGATAGCGGCCTACAATGAGCAGTTCTTC.

V is TRBV7-8 and J is TRBJ1-5; tentative D call: TRBD1 (5 bases). Germline CDR1 and CDR2: SGHVS and FQNEAQ. The CDR3 consists of 18 residues. Trimming left V 0 bases short and J 0 bases short, with 15 bases between. The CDR3 loop is CASSLARWAGFSNQPQHF. The CDR3 nucleotides read TGTGCCAGCAGCTTAGCGCGGTGGGCAGGGTTTAGCAATCAGCCCCAGCATTTT.

In DNA, the CDR3 is TGTGCCAGCAGAAAGACCACCGGGGAGCTGTTTTTT. Protein sequence: CASRKTTGELFF. V is TRBV2 and J is TRBJ2-2; D remains unclear. Germline assignment: CDR1 SNHLY and CDR2 FYNNEI. This CDR3 region has 12 residues. V was shortened by 6 bases and J by 4 bases, with 6 bases between the two germline ends.

A remark on this clone: The same CDR3 arises from other DNA sequences in this sample as well. This rearrangement joins TRBV7-9 to TRBJ2-1; D is unresolved. This CDR3 has 13 amino acids. V was trimmed by 5 bases and J by 4 bases, leaving 9 bases between them. Per the germline V gene, CDR1 is SEHNR and CDR2 is FQNEAQ (reference sequence). The CDR3 DNA reads as TGTGCCAGCAGCCTCGACTCTTACAATGAGCAGTTCTTC. It yields the protein CASSLDSYNEQFF.

As regards this clone: This sample also contains other DNA sequences that code for the same CDR3. The V and J genes are TRBV4-1 and TRBJ1-2; 9 nucleotides line up with TRBD1. The germline gives CDR1 MGHRA, CDR2 YSYEKL. V shed 4 bases and J 3 bases; nucleotides not matched to a gene: 6. The CDR3 totals 15 residues. The CDR3 here is CASSPKQGADYGYTF. CDR3 coding DNA: TGCGCCAGCAGCCCCAAACAGGGGGCTGACTATGGCTACACCTTC.

This clone was picked up one time. The chain is built from TRBV10-3 and TRBJ2-7; 7 nucleotides match TRBD1. CDR3 length: 15 amino acids. V shed 2 bases and J 3 bases; nucleotides not matched to a gene: 7. Germline-derived CDR1 and CDR2 are ENHRY and SYGVKD. CDR3 coding DNA: TGTGCCATCAGTGAGACAGGACAGGTTCTCTACGAGCAGTACTTC. It codes for CAISETGQVLYEQYF.

The V and J genes are TRBV6-5 and TRBJ2-1; no reliable D call. The CDR3 sequence is 16 residues long. The V and J ends lost 2 bases and 0 bases respectively, with 11 bases between them. Per germline, CDR1 MNHEY and CDR2 SVGAGI. CDR3 DNA: TGTGCCAGCAGTTACGCGGAACTGGGCTCCTACAATGAGCAGTTCTTC. Translated: CASSYAELGSYNEQFF.